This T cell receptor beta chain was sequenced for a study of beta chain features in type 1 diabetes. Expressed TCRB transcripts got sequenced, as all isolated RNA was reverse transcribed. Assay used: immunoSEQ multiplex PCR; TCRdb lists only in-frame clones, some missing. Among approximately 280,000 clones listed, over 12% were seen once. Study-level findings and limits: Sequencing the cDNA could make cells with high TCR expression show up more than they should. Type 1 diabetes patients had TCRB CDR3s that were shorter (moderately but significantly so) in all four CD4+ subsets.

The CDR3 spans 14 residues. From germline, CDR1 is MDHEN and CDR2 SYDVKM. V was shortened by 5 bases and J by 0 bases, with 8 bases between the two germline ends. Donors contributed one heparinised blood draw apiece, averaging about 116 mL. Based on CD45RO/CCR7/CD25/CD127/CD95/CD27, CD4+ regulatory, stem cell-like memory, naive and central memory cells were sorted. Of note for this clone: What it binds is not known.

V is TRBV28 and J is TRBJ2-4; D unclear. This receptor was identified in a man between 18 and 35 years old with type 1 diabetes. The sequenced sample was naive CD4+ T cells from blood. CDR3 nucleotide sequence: TGTGCCAGCAGTCCACGACTAGCCAAAAACATTCAGTACTTC. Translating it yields CASSPRLAKNIQYF.